These 22 T cell receptor beta chains were sequenced from one sample in a study of fetal regulatory T cell absence and autoimmunity. Measured with immunoSEQ multiplex PCR; TCRdb has only the in-frame clones, and not every one. This sample has around 100,000 clones; approximately 79% occur once, and the top ten carry 2%. Sequencing was carried out using pancreas tissue. The source of these receptors is a male donor with IPEX syndrome.

J is TRBJ2-7 and V is TRBV5-6, with D perhaps TRBD1 (6 bases). Per the germline V gene, CDR1 is SGHDT and CDR2 is YYEEEE. CDR3 length: 14 amino acids. The V and J ends lost 4 bases and 4 bases respectively, with 15 bases between them. The CDR3 spells CASSLGTLVYEQYF. CDR3 DNA: TGTGCCAGCAGCCTAGGGACACTGGTTTACGAGCAGTACTTC.

This clone was observed once. The chain employs TRBV7-2 and TRBJ2-2, with TRBD2 matching 8 bases. CDR3 length equals 19 residues. Germline CDR1 SGHTA, CDR2 FQGNSA. Trimming removed 0 bases from V and 2 bases from J; junction bases left unmatched: 11. The CDR3 here is CASSLAERESQINTGELFF. For the CDR3, the DNA is TGTGCCAGCAGCTTAGCGGAGCGGGAGTCCCAAATAAACACCGGGGAGCTGTTTTTT. The complete variable domain, with remaining parts taken from reference TRBV7-2 and TRBJ2-2, reads GAGVSQSPSNKVTEKGKDVELRCDPISGHTALYWYRQSLGQGLEFLIYFQGNSAPDKSGLPSDRFSAERTGGSVSTLTIQRTQQEDSAVYLCASSLAERESQINTGELFFGEGSRLTVL.

This clone was seen once. This chain joins TRBV27 and TRBJ2-3; 9 positions agree with TRBD2. Germline assignment: CDR1 MNHEY and CDR2 SMNVEV (reference sequence). The CDR3 totals 15 residues. Germline trimming cut 5 bases from V and 3 bases from J; bases unmatched to any gene: 6. The CDR3 here is CASSPTTSGTDTQYF. In DNA, the CDR3 is TGTGCCAGCAGTCCTACTACTAGCGGGACAGATACGCAGTATTTT.

The DNA of the CDR3 is TGTGCCAGTAGTATATCACTAGCGGGAGTCCCTCGAACCTACGAGCAGTACTTC. Translated: CASSISLAGVPRTYEQYF. The rearrangement uses TRBV19 and TRBJ2-5, with 11 bases fitting TRBD2. TRBJ2-7 explains the end of the DNA better; the J call may be wrong. The CDR3 loop spans 18 amino acids. Germline CDR1 is LNHDA and CDR2 is SQIVND (reference sequence).

Note on this clone: The same CDR3 can be traced to other DNA sequences in this sample. The chain recombines TRBV7-9 with TRBJ2-3; D not certain. This CDR3 comprises 11 residues. Germline V gene lookup returns CDR1 SEHNR and CDR2 FQNEAQ (reference sequence). V dropped 4 bases and J dropped 3 bases, with 2 bases sitting between them. The CDR3, as DNA: TGTGCCAGCAGCTCGACAGATACGCAGTATTTT. This codes for CASSSTDTQYF.

In this sample, this clone turned up once. The chain combines TRBV27 with TRBJ2-7; 8 positions match TRBD1. V dropped 2 bases and J dropped 3; count of bases not matched to a gene: 6. The CDR3 is 15 amino acids. CDR1 MNHEY and CDR2 SMNVEV come from the germline V gene (reference sequence). CDR3 in DNA: TGTGCCAGCAGTTTAAAGGCAGGGGGCTACTACGAGCAGTACTTC. Its protein is CASSLKAGGYYEQYF.

This clone was seen more than once but under ten times. The CDR3 DNA reads TGTGCCAGCAGCTTAAGGCAGGGTAGGAGCTACACCTTC. It yields the protein CASSLRQGRSYTF. The V call is TRBV7-8, the J call TRBJ1-2, with TRBD1 as a possible D gene (5 bases). Germline loops: CDR1 SGHVS, CDR2 FQNEAQ. The ends were cut back, 2 bases at V and 9 bases at J, with 13 bases in the middle. The CDR3 length is 13 residues.

The V gene is TRBV18, the J gene TRBJ1-3; tentative D call: TRBD1 (6 bases). V lost 1 base and J 4 bases, leaving 11 bases between the germline ends. CDR1 KGHSH and CDR2 LQKENI come from the germline V gene. CDR3 length: 15 residues. DNA of the CDR3: TGTGCCAGCTCACCACGGACAGCAAGAGGAAACACCATATATTTT. This codes for CASSPRTARGNTIYF. Full variable domain (outside the CDR3, taken from reference TRBV18 and TRBJ1-3): NAGVMQNPRHLVRRRGQEARLRCSPMKGHSHVYWYRQLPEEGLKFMVYLQKENIIDESGMPKERFSAEFPKEGPSILRIQQVVRGDSAAYFCASSPRTARGNTIYFGEGSWLTVV.

The chain recombines TRBV27 with TRBJ2-5, with D possibly called TRBD1 or TRBD2 (5 bases each). V dropped 3 bases and J dropped 6 bases, with 11 bases sitting between them. Looked up from germline, CDR1 is MNHEY and CDR2 is SMNVEV (reference sequence). The CDR3 runs 13 residues. CDR3 in amino acids: CASSFQGVKTQYF. CDR3 coding DNA: TGTGCCAGCAGTTTTCAGGGAGTGAAGACCCAGTACTTC.

The J gene is TRBJ1-1, the V gene TRBV11-3, with D uncertain. CDR1 is SGHNT, CDR2 YENEEA, per germline. CDR3 size: 19 residues. V lost 8 bases, J lost 3 bases, and 31 bases lay in between. CDR3 in amino acids: CASYSQTGHKGPGDTEAFF. In DNA, the CDR3 is TGTGCCAGCTACTCCCAGACCGGGCATAAGGGCCCCGGGGACACTGAAGCTTTCTTT.

The chain recombines TRBV6-6 with TRBJ2-1; 13 nucleotides match TRBD2. The length of the CDR3 is 16 residues. Germline V gene data show CDR1 as MNHNY and CDR2 as SVGAGI (reference sequence). Trimming at V came to 6 bases and at J to 3 bases, leaving 5 bases not matched to a gene. DNA of the CDR3: TGTGCCAGCAGACTCCGACTAGCGGGGGGCTACAATGAGCAGTTCTTC. This gives the protein CASRLRLAGGYNEQFF.

This clone showed up just a few times. The chain links TRBV7-6 to TRBJ2-3, with TRBD2 matching 7 bases. The ends lost 4 bases at V and 4 bases at J; junction bases unmatched: 5. The CDR3 spans 14 residues. Germline values: CDR1 SGHVS, CDR2 FNYEAQ. The CDR3 nucleotides read TGTGCCAGCAGCTCGGGACTAAGCGCAGATACGCAGTATTTT. Translating gives CASSSGLSADTQYF.

This clone appeared a single time. The chain joins TRBV25-1 to TRBJ1-5; weak D call: TRBD1 (5 bases). The CDR3 runs 14 residues. The V end lost 1 base, the J end lost 1 base, and 5 bases lay between the germline ends. The germline gives CDR1 MGHDK, CDR2 SYGVNS. CDR3 residues: CASSEWDSNQPQHF. The CDR3 DNA follows: TGTGCCAGCAGTGAATGGGACAGCAATCAGCCCCAGCATTTT. Using reference TRBV25-1 and TRBJ1-5 for the parts outside the CDR3, the full variable domain is EADIYQTPRYLVIGTGKKITLECSQTMGHDKMYWYQQDPGMELHLIHYSYGVNSTEKGDLSSESTVSRIRTEHFPLTLESARPSHTSQYLCASSEWDSNQPQHFGDGTRLSIL.

This clone was counted only a few times. The chain joins TRBV2 to TRBJ2-3; D is undetermined. V was pared by 4 bases and J by 9 bases, with 5 bases between. CDR1 SNHLY and CDR2 FYNNEI come from the germline V gene. The CDR3 is 10 residues long. In nucleotides, the CDR3 is TGTGCCAGCAGTGGGATAACGCAGTATTTT. It specifies CASSGITQYF.

The chain recombines TRBV2 with TRBJ2-2; D is ambiguous. Per germline, CDR1 SNHLY and CDR2 FYNNEI. Trimming took 10 bases from V and 6 from J, leaving 12 bases between them. The length of the CDR3 is 12 residues. The chain's CDR3 is CATSGCAGELFF. The CDR3, as DNA: TGTGCCACCTCGGGTTGCGCCGGGGAGCTGTTTTTT.

The rearrangement joins TRBV7-2 to TRBJ1-3; D may be TRBD1 (6 bases). With 5 bases removed from V and 2 bases from J, the gap between germline ends came to 16 bases. The germline CDR1 and CDR2 sequences are SGHTA and FQGNSA. This CDR3 comprises 16 residues. The CDR3 protein is CASSQIQGHTGNTIYF. In DNA form, the CDR3 reads TGTGCCAGCAGCCAAATACAGGGTCACACTGGAAACACCATATATTTT.

A single count supports this clone. This rearrangement joins TRBV7-2 to TRBJ2-3; tentatively, D is TRBD1 (6 bases). The germline V gene encodes CDR1 SGHTA and CDR2 FQGNSA. The CDR3 is 14 residues long. The germline V and J ends were trimmed by 2 bases and 5 bases, with 11 bases remaining between them. DNA for the CDR3: TGTGCCAGCAGCTTAACAGGGATCGGAGATACGCAGTATTTT. Its translation: CASSLTGIGDTQYF.

This clone was counted a few times. DNA of the CDR3: TGTGCCAGCAGCTTAACAGATACGCAGTATTTT. It yields the protein CASSLTDTQYF. The rearrangement uses TRBV7-9 and TRBJ2-3, with D uncertain. CDR1 and CDR2 from the germline V gene are SEHNR and FQNEAQ (reference sequence). V gave up 2 bases and J gave up 3 bases, with 0 bases separating them. The CDR3 runs 11 residues. Combining the CDR3 with reference TRBV7-9 and TRBJ2-3 gives the whole variable domain DTGVSQNPRHKITKRGQNVTFRCDPISEHNRLYWYRQTLGQGPEFLTYFQNEAQLEKSRLLSDRFSAERPKGSFSTLEIQRTEQGDSAMYLCASSLTDTQYFGPGTRLTVL.

As to this clone: Relative to the germline gene, one junction end is altered; a read error may explain this. The chain couples TRBV11-2 to TRBJ1-2, with 9 bases aligning to TRBD1. Germline CDR1 is SGHAT and CDR2 is FQNNGV. CDR3 length: 18 residues. This CDR3 reads CASSPLADGSRDRVCPSF. CDR3 bases: TGTGCCAGCAGCCCACTAGCAGATGGTAGCCGGGACAGGGTCTGCCCCTCATTC. The full variable domain, its missing parts supplied by reference TRBV11-2 and TRBJ1-2, is EAGVAQSPRYKIIEKRQSVAFWCNPISGHATLYWYQQILGQGPKLLIQFQNNGVVDDSQLPKDRFSAERLKGVDSTLKIQPAKLEDSAVYLCASSPLADGSRDRVCPSFGSGTRLTVV.

The count of this clone is one. This chain connects TRBV11-2 to TRBJ1-2, with TRBD1 matching 8 bases. The CDR3 sequence is 13 residues long. Trimming at V came to 4 bases and at J to 2 bases, leaving 0 bases not matched to a gene. From germline, CDR1 is SGHAT and CDR2 FQNNGV. The CDR3 spells CASSWTGNYGYTF. Written as DNA, the CDR3 is TGTGCCAGCAGCTGGACAGGGAACTATGGCTACACCTTC.

The V gene is TRBV6-6, the J gene TRBJ1-1; D gene ambiguous. CDR3 length: 14 residues. Germline V gene lookup returns CDR1 MNHNY and CDR2 SVGAGI (reference sequence). V shed 0 bases and J shed 7 bases, with 12 bases lying between them. CDR3: CASSYSVRAHEAFF. The CDR3 DNA follows: TGTGCCAGCAGTTACTCGGTCCGGGCCCATGAAGCTTTCTTT.

V is TRBV11-2 and J is TRBJ1-4; D is ambiguous. The V end was cut by 0 bases, the J end by 4 bases, with 15 bases between. Germline V gene data show CDR1 as SGHAT and CDR2 as FQNNGV. This CDR3 contains 17 residues. The CDR3 region has the DNA TGTGCCAGCAGCTTAGAGGGTGGAAGGAAGTATAATGAAAAACTGTTTTTT. This gives the protein CASSLEGGRKYNEKLFF.